This T cell receptor beta chain was sequenced during a study of human T cells and chemical hapten exposure (dated by TCRdb to about 2021). Turning to the overall study: For sensitization, 2% DPC in acetone was applied to an approximately 2 cm by approximately 2 cm area of upper inner arm skin. Throughout the study period of 20 to 30 weeks, patients also received therapeutic DPC doses to the scalp every week. Patch testing was done on the upper back using Finn chambers containing 0.01% DPC, and results were scored after 6 days according to International Contact Dermatitis Research Group standards. Most of the patients in the cohort were female, and the cohort covered alopecia areata with under or over 50% scalp involvement, alopecia totalis and alopecia universalis. Libraries were pooled for sequencing, and variation in per-sample TCR yields was attributed mainly to small differences in library volumes within the pool. The study tracked peripheral blood TCR repertoire changes in vivo during primary and secondary sensitization to the hapten diphenylcyclopropenone (DPC) in alopecia patients. Blood samples were taken from patients before sensitization (week 0) and then at 2, 6 and about 24 weeks after DPC sensitization. For TCR sequencing, blood came from 25 to 35 alopecia patients at anywhere from one to four time points (pre-sensitization, 2, 6 and 24 weeks). Results the study describes overall, beyond this receptor: The number of TCRs above 1 in 1000 frequency did not change with DPC sensitization; there was no evidence of global repertoire structure alterations. Because all patients had alopecia, a presumed autoimmune disease, the immune response of the patients might differ from that of healthy individuals. Repeated subsampling changed both the strength of the expansion versus patch-test correlation and the threshold at which the correlation became significant. Significantly more large CDR3 similarity clusters were formed by expanded TCRs than by pre-sensitization or healthy control sets, consistent with antigen-driven responses. Patch test score was positively correlated with the number of PT1 expanded TCRs, with significance at thresholds 8, 16 and 32 but not at 4.

CDR3 length: 16 amino acids, cysteine to phenylalanine. The kept DNA is CDR3 alone, 48 bases in frame from the first base. At the junction V is shortened by 5 bases and J by 7 bases, with 24 bases in between. The germline V gene (reference sequence) yields SEHNR for CDR1 and FQNEAQ for CDR2. What the time point label conveys for this sample: patch test 1, 2 weeks after DPC sensitization. According to the study, the label for this sample's treatment or condition signals: therapeutic diphenylcyclopropenone sensitization with weekly scalp DPC. Blood at each patch-test visit was drawn before the patch test was applied. Patients were considered eligible if aged 18 to 70, diagnosed with alopecia and deemed suitable for DPC therapy, and patients were excluded if pregnant. Unfractionated whole blood was collected in Tempus Blood RNA tubes, and total RNA was extracted from that blood. Receptors were amplified or captured by RACE. Sequencing used a NextSeq 500. During library preparation, unique molecular identifiers were attached to individual cDNA molecules so that TCRs could be counted quantitatively and reproducibly. From each blood RNA sample, both TCR alpha and TCR beta chains were sequenced. For the original study's pipeline: A median of approximately 100,000 TCRs per sample was observed, with a range of roughly 20,000 to 750,000. The Decombinator software suite was used to annotate V, J and CDR3 in the TCR reads. Every sample was subsampled to the same number of TCRs (28,000) for the PS versus PT1 abundance plots. TCRs were defined as expanded if absent before sensitization and observed at least eight times at the 2-week time point. The public reads were quality trimmed at Q25 with fastp and then assembled into clones with MiXCR by TCRdb, keeping productive beta chains. Records with the same CDR3 protein are collapsed into one entry carrying the most frequent genes and DNA. The V and J calls were not made by the authors but by TCRdb's processing. A total of approximately 71,000 distinct CDR3 sequences appear in this sample, 9.8% of them only once. The top ten clonotypes cover 2.5% to 3.5% of the sample.

This clonotype was observed at least ten times. This clone's antigen is unknown. Per-base qualities were not stored, and no clone one base away is much larger. The rearrangement combines TRBV7-9 with TRBJ2-7; the D segment could be TRBD2, given 6 matching bases. This TCR came from a woman between 35 and 50 years old with alopecia areata. Some clones in this sample may be carry-over from other donors' samples. Sequenced here: whole blood, sampled in connection with sensitization to the hapten diphenylcyclopropenone (DPC). The bases are TGTGCCAGCAGCCGATCGGAGGGAACCCTTTTGAGGGAGCAGTACTTC. It is translated as CASSRSEGTLLREQYF.